The rows below give T cell receptor beta chains drawn from one sample of a study of technical replicates of blood from a handful of donors. Method: immunoSEQ multiplex PCR; TCRdb's copy keeps in-frame clones and lacks some. The table records 75,000 to 95,000 clones, 95% of them present only once. Sequenced sample: T cells isolated from PBMCs. The receptors shown here come from a human donor in good health. Both conserved end residues are part of each CDR3. Fields, in order: clone size, J gene, V gene, D gene, CDR3 protein, CDR3 DNA. The D gene is left open where the match is weak. A clone size is listed for some rows: how often the clone was seen (once, few, many), or a class if it is expanded.

abundance: -
j_gene: TRBJ1-1
v_gene: TRBV4-1
d_gene: -
CDR3aa: CASSQGILSLRVTEAFF
CDR3nt: TGCGCCAGCAGCCAAGGTATTTTATCACTTCGGGTCACTGAAGCTTTCTTT

abundance: once
j_gene: TRBJ2-7
v_gene: TRBV4-2
d_gene: TRBD2
CDR3aa: CASSPGGGYEQYF
CDR3nt: TGTGCCAGCAGCCCGGGGGGGGGCTACGAGCAGTACTTC

abundance: -
j_gene: TRBJ1-2
v_gene: TRBV5-4
d_gene: -
CDR3aa: CASSKDIGGLGYTF
CDR3nt: TGTGCCAGCAGCAAAGACATCGGGGGACTAGGCTACACCTTC

abundance: -
j_gene: TRBJ1-1
v_gene: TRBV5-1
d_gene: TRBD1
CDR3aa: CASSLVLADRGRGAFF
CDR3nt: TGCGCCAGCAGCTTGGTACTCGCGGACAGGGGGCGCGGGGCTTTCTTT

abundance: -
j_gene: TRBJ2-7
v_gene: TRBV10-2
d_gene: TRBD2
CDR3aa: CASRGTSGRALHEQYF
CDR3nt: TGCGCCAGCAGGGGGACTAGCGGGAGGGCACTACACGAGCAGTACTTC

abundance: -
j_gene: TRBJ1-1
v_gene: TRBV10-1
d_gene: -
CDR3aa: CASSELVGATEAFF
CDR3nt: TGCGCCAGCAGTGAGTTAGTAGGGGCCACTGAAGCTTTCTTT

abundance: -
j_gene: TRBJ2-7
v_gene: TRBV20-1
d_gene: -
CDR3aa: CSARTGYEQYF
CDR3nt: TGCAGTGCTAGGACTGGCTACGAGCAGTACTTC

abundance: -
j_gene: TRBJ2-7
v_gene: TRBV6-5
d_gene: -
CDR3aa: CASSNRARVSYEQYF
CDR3nt: TGTGCCAGCAGCAACAGGGCGAGGGTTTCCTACGAGCAGTACTTC

abundance: -
j_gene: TRBJ1-3
v_gene: TRBV9
d_gene: -
CDR3aa: CASSAPGQVYRNTIYF
CDR3nt: TGTGCCAGCAGCGCCCCGGGACAAGTCTATAGAAACACCATATATTTT

abundance: -
j_gene: TRBJ2-7
v_gene: TRBV28
d_gene: -
CDR3aa: CASSLPDSSYEQYF
CDR3nt: TGTGCCAGCAGTTTACCGGACAGTTCCTACGAGCAGTACTTC

abundance: -
j_gene: TRBJ2-7
v_gene: TRBV5-1
d_gene: -
CDR3aa: CASSLEGRGEQYF
CDR3nt: TGCGCCAGCAGCTTGGAAGGTCGCGGTGAGCAGTACTTC

abundance: -
j_gene: TRBJ2-5
v_gene: TRBV6-1
d_gene: -
CDR3aa: CASSEALGGTQYF
CDR3nt: TGTGCCAGCAGTGAAGCTTTGGGGGGGACCCAGTACTTC

abundance: -
j_gene: TRBJ2-7
v_gene: TRBV7-2
d_gene: -
CDR3aa: CASSYERLGGASYEQYF
CDR3nt: TGTGCCAGCAGCTACGAACGGCTGGGCGGGGCCTCCTACGAGCAGTACTTC

abundance: -
j_gene: TRBJ1-5
v_gene: TRBV30
d_gene: TRBD1
CDR3aa: CAWSLGTGINQPQHF
CDR3nt: TGTGCCTGGTCACTCGGGACAGGAATTAATCAGCCCCAGCATTTT

abundance: -
j_gene: TRBJ2-5
v_gene: TRBV4-1
d_gene: TRBD1
CDR3aa: CASSPGTGQETQYF
CDR3nt: TGCGCCAGCAGCCCCGGGACAGGGCAAGAGACCCAGTACTTC

abundance: -
j_gene: TRBJ1-3
v_gene: TRBV29-1
d_gene: -
CDR3aa: CSVEGAGNTIYF
CDR3nt: TGCAGCGTTGAGGGAGCAGGAAACACCATATATTTT

abundance: -
j_gene: TRBJ2-7
v_gene: TRBV10-3
d_gene: TRBD1
CDR3aa: CAISELFGTGILLKGYEQYF
CDR3nt: TGTGCCATCAGTGAATTGTTCGGGACAGGGATATTGTTAAAGGGCTACGAGCAGTACTTC

abundance: once
j_gene: TRBJ1-1
v_gene: TRBV27
d_gene: TRBD1
CDR3aa: CASSAQDRETEAFF
CDR3nt: TGTGCCAGCAGTGCCCAGGACAGGGAGACTGAAGCTTTCTTT

abundance: -
j_gene: TRBJ2-1
v_gene: TRBV9
d_gene: TRBD1
CDR3aa: CASSAGQGSSHEQFF
CDR3nt: TGTGCCAGCAGCGCCGGACAGGGTAGTTCCCATGAGCAGTTCTTC

abundance: -
j_gene: TRBJ2-2
v_gene: TRBV9
d_gene: TRBD2
CDR3aa: CARNRGTSGSLGDTGELFF
CDR3nt: TGTGCCAGAAACCGTGGGACTAGCGGGAGTCTAGGAGACACCGGGGAGCTGTTTTTT

abundance: -
j_gene: TRBJ1-4
v_gene: TRBV2
d_gene: -
CDR3aa: CASRETGKFEKLFF
CDR3nt: TGTGCCAGCAGAGAAACAGGAAAATTCGAAAAACTGTTTTTT

abundance: -
j_gene: TRBJ1-4
v_gene: TRBV9
d_gene: -
CDR3aa: CASSSERGRGEKLFF
CDR3nt: TGTGCCAGCAGCAGCGAAAGGGGAAGAGGTGAAAAACTGTTTTTT

abundance: -
j_gene: TRBJ1-1
v_gene: TRBV27
d_gene: TRBD1
CDR3aa: CASYERDRVKAFF
CDR3nt: TGTGCCAGCTACGAACGGGACAGGGTTAAAGCTTTCTTT

abundance: -
j_gene: TRBJ2-3
v_gene: TRBV20-1
d_gene: -
CDR3aa: CSANSPYHQYF
CDR3nt: TGCAGTGCCAATAGCCCTTATCATCAGTATTTT

abundance: -
j_gene: TRBJ2-3
v_gene: TRBV7-9
d_gene: -
CDR3aa: CASSSREASTDTQYF
CDR3nt: TGTGCCAGCAGCTCCAGGGAAGCTAGCACAGATACGCAGTATTTT

abundance: -
j_gene: TRBJ2-7
v_gene: TRBV5-6
d_gene: -
CDR3aa: CASSLATGTSLYEQYF
CDR3nt: TGTGCCAGCAGCTTGGCAACCGGGACAAGTCTCTACGAGCAGTACTTC

abundance: -
j_gene: TRBJ1-2
v_gene: TRBV13
d_gene: -
CDR3aa: CASSPISKGPGYTF
CDR3nt: TGTGCCAGCAGCCCTATTTCCAAGGGGCCTGGCTACACCTTC

abundance: -
j_gene: TRBJ2-5
v_gene: TRBV29-1
d_gene: TRBD2
CDR3aa: CSVEDPFTAGGYETQYF
CDR3nt: TGCAGCGTTGAAGACCCTTTCACAGCGGGGGGATATGAGACCCAGTACTTC

abundance: -
j_gene: TRBJ1-2
v_gene: TRBV12-5
d_gene: -
CDR3aa: CASGFQAGSYGYTF
CDR3nt: TGTGCTAGTGGTTTCCAAGCGGGGTCCTATGGCTACACCTTC

abundance: -
j_gene: TRBJ1-5
v_gene: TRBV5-1
d_gene: -
CDR3aa: CASSLVGAHNQPQHF
CDR3nt: TGCGCCAGCAGCTTGGTGGGGGCACACAATCAGCCCCAGCATTTT

abundance: -
j_gene: TRBJ1-2
v_gene: TRBV29-1
d_gene: -
CDR3aa: CSVVTGNYGYTF
CDR3nt: TGCAGCGTTGTAACCGGGAACTATGGCTACACCTTC

abundance: -
j_gene: TRBJ1-2
v_gene: TRBV10-3
d_gene: TRBD1
CDR3aa: CASYIPGQGSSGYTF
CDR3nt: TGTGCCAGTTACATTCCGGGACAGGGTTCGAGTGGCTACACCTTC

abundance: few
j_gene: TRBJ1-1
v_gene: TRBV22-1
d_gene: -
CDR3aa: CPGNRMLTGEAFF
CDR3nt: TGTCCTGGGAACCGCATGTTGACAGGGGAAGCTTTCTTT

abundance: -
j_gene: TRBJ2-1
v_gene: TRBV10-3
d_gene: TRBD1
CDR3aa: CAINPGQVDEQFF
CDR3nt: TGTGCCATCAACCCGGGACAGGTCGATGAGCAGTTCTTC

abundance: -
j_gene: TRBJ1-5
v_gene: TRBV6-5
d_gene: TRBD1
CDR3aa: CASGGQATNQPQHF
CDR3nt: TGTGCCAGCGGGGGACAGGCGACTAACCAGCCCCAGCATTTT

abundance: -
j_gene: TRBJ1-1
v_gene: TRBV23-1
d_gene: -
CDR3aa: CASSLDLNREDTEAFF
CDR3nt: TGCGCCAGCAGTCTCGACCTTAATCGTGAGGACACTGAAGCTTTCTTT

abundance: few
j_gene: TRBJ1-2
v_gene: TRBV29-1
d_gene: TRBD1
CDR3aa: CSVRGTAVEGYGYTF
CDR3nt: TGCAGCGTTAGGGGGACAGCCGTCGAGGGCTATGGCTACACCTTC

abundance: -
j_gene: TRBJ1-1
v_gene: TRBV19
d_gene: TRBD1
CDR3aa: CASSLTGGVTEAFF
CDR3nt: TGTGCCAGTAGCCTAACAGGGGGTGTAACTGAAGCTTTCTTT

abundance: -
j_gene: TRBJ1-4
v_gene: TRBV5-1
d_gene: TRBD1
CDR3aa: CASSPIRQGDGEKLFF
CDR3nt: TGCGCCAGCAGCCCCATCAGACAGGGCGATGGGGAAAAACTGTTTTTT

abundance: -
j_gene: TRBJ2-1
v_gene: TRBV5-1
d_gene: -
CDR3aa: CASSVGGVYNEQFF
CDR3nt: TGCGCCAGCAGCGTAGGGGGGGTATACAATGAGCAGTTCTTC

abundance: -
j_gene: TRBJ2-4
v_gene: TRBV10-1
d_gene: -
CDR3aa: CASSETGAPKNIQYF
CDR3nt: TGCGCCAGCAGTGAGACGGGAGCGCCCAAAAACATTCAGTACTTC

abundance: -
j_gene: TRBJ1-1
v_gene: TRBV4-1
d_gene: -
CDR3aa: CASSQGRAATEAFF
CDR3nt: TGCGCCAGCAGCCAAGGCAGGGCGGCCACTGAAGCTTTCTTT

abundance: once
j_gene: TRBJ2-2
v_gene: TRBV28
d_gene: TRBD1
CDR3aa: CASSKDRGGNTGELFF
CDR3nt: TGTGCCAGCAGCAAAGACAGGGGTGGTAACACCGGGGAGCTGTTTTTT

abundance: -
j_gene: TRBJ2-5
v_gene: TRBV5-1
d_gene: TRBD2
CDR3aa: CASSLGTSGSYASKTQYF
CDR3nt: TGCGCCAGCAGCTTGGGCACTAGCGGGAGCTATGCGAGTAAGACCCAGTACTTC

abundance: -
j_gene: TRBJ2-1
v_gene: TRBV5-1
d_gene: -
CDR3aa: CASSLSSGAYNEQFF
CDR3nt: TGCGCCAGCAGCTTGTCGTCCGGAGCCTACAATGAGCAGTTCTTC

abundance: -
j_gene: TRBJ1-2
v_gene: TRBV18
d_gene: -
CDR3aa: CASSPRGEGNYGYTF
CDR3nt: TGTGCCAGCTCACCACGCGGGGAAGGGAACTATGGCTACACCTTC

abundance: -
j_gene: TRBJ1-2
v_gene: TRBV28
d_gene: TRBD1
CDR3aa: CASSQFSDREYGYTF
CDR3nt: TGTGCCAGCAGTCAATTCTCCGACAGGGAGTATGGCTACACCTTC

abundance: -
j_gene: TRBJ1-2
v_gene: TRBV27
d_gene: -
CDR3aa: CASRDRLYGYTF
CDR3nt: TGTGCCAGCAGGGACAGACTCTATGGCTACACCTTC

abundance: -
j_gene: TRBJ2-7
v_gene: TRBV28
d_gene: TRBD1
CDR3aa: CASRGGGQGLYEQYF
CDR3nt: TGTGCCAGCAGGGGCGGAGGACAGGGCCTCTACGAGCAGTACTTC

abundance: -
j_gene: TRBJ2-7
v_gene: TRBV6-5
d_gene: -
CDR3aa: CATQGGGQYEQYF
CDR3nt: TGTGCCACCCAGGGAGGGGGGCAATACGAGCAGTACTTC

abundance: -
j_gene: TRBJ1-5
v_gene: TRBV19
d_gene: -
CDR3aa: CASSIGDTGLRPQHF
CDR3nt: TGTGCCAGTAGCATCGGGGACACCGGTTTGCGGCCCCAGCATTTT

abundance: -
j_gene: TRBJ1-1
v_gene: TRBV7-6
d_gene: -
CDR3aa: CASSPMGDGMTEAFF
CDR3nt: TGTGCCAGCAGCCCCATGGGAGACGGAATGACTGAAGCTTTCTTT

abundance: -
j_gene: TRBJ1-1
v_gene: TRBV18
d_gene: -
CDR3aa: CASSPPHYTEAFF
CDR3nt: TGTGCCAGCTCACCACCCCACTACACTGAAGCTTTCTTT

abundance: -
j_gene: TRBJ2-7
v_gene: TRBV5-5
d_gene: TRBD2
CDR3aa: CASSPRGGRLAEIYEQYF
CDR3nt: TGTGCCAGCAGCCCGCGGGGGGGGCGACTAGCGGAGATCTACGAGCAGTACTTC

abundance: -
j_gene: TRBJ1-6
v_gene: TRBV30
d_gene: -
CDR3aa: CAWIGTNYNSPLHF
CDR3nt: TGTGCCTGGATTGGCACGAACTATAATTCACCCCTCCACTTT

abundance: -
j_gene: TRBJ1-1
v_gene: TRBV19
d_gene: -
CDR3aa: CASSAGDINMNTEAFF
CDR3nt: TGTGCCAGTAGTGCCGGGGATATCAACATGAACACTGAAGCTTTCTTT

abundance: -
j_gene: TRBJ2-3
v_gene: TRBV4-2
d_gene: TRBD2
CDR3aa: CASSQDLRTSVTQYF
CDR3nt: TGTGCCAGCAGCCAAGATTTGAGGACTAGCGTTACGCAGTATTTT